This T cell receptor beta chain was captured in a study of response to subunit inactivated influenza vaccine. TCRdb redid the calling of the RT-PCR reads with MiXCR, one entry per CDR3 protein. The sample contains about 540,000 distinct CDR3 sequences, under 30% of which appear only once. V was trimmed by 6 bases and J by 7 bases, leaving 18 bases between them. This CDR3 has 13 amino acids. The germline V gene has CDR1 SQVTM and CDR2 ANQGSEA. There are many counts of this clonotype. The sample was also linked to a second study, of T cells expressing NK-cell markers. That investigation notes: The authors generated TCR beta cDNA through 5'RACE template switching with UMIs.

This specimen was CD4+ T cells sorted from PBMCs, taken about 12 days after vaccination. The chain combines TRBV29-1 with TRBJ2-5; maybe TRBD1 (5 bases). This clonotype originated in a man aged 50 to 59 who received an inactivated influenza vaccine. The DNA for the CDR3 is TGCAGCGTCGAAAAGACAGACCCTAGGACCCAGTACTTC. This gives the protein CSVEKTDPRTQYF.